This TCR beta chain was identified in a study of CD8 T cells in ankylosing spondylitis (dated by TCRdb to 2016 to 2017). Study-level background: T cell receptor beta repertoires were profiled in healthy donors and ankylosing spondylitis patients so that disease-linked TCR variants could be found. In total, the full study cohort was made up of roughly 110 healthy donors and 25 to 30 ankylosing spondylitis patients. Peripheral blood samples were taken, and synovial fluid was additionally collected from ankylosing spondylitis patients. Findings and caveats that apply to the study as a whole: A CD8+ phenotype was shown by the disease-linked clones, which were found at relatively low frequencies in peripheral blood. Some motif variants were previously reported in synovial fluid and blood of reactive arthritis patients, suggesting common disease-initiation mechanisms. Significant enrichment of the disease-linked clones was reported in matched synovial fluid samples from ankylosing spondylitis patients. Blood from ankylosing spondylitis patients appeared to be characterized by a TCR beta motif composed of about eight highly homologous amino acid variants.

For sequencing, an Illumina HiSeq 2500 was employed. TCR beta libraries were prepared by quantitative 5'-RACE with molecular barcodes. Per the original workflow: Disease-linked TCR variants were identified with a new computational method built on a probabilistic model of VDJ rearrangement. In-frame beta chains were kept once TCRdb had trimmed the public reads at Q25 with fastp and called clones with MiXCR. CDR3 protein sequences are deduplicated, and each keeps its most common genes and DNA. The authors' filters were not applied to this entry. This sample lists 200,000 to 250,000 distinct CDR3 sequences; around 17% were detected once. Under 45% of the sample is held by the ten biggest clonotypes. The CDR3 runs 15 amino acids, cysteine and phenylalanine included. CDR3 DNA is the only sequence kept; it has 45 bases, read in frame from the first base. V is clipped by 1 base and J by 3 bases, and the sequence between their germline boundaries is 12 bases long. The germline V gene provides CDR1 MGHRA and CDR2 YSYEKL.

This clonotype was detected only a few times. Its antigen target is currently unknown. Base qualities are not provided; no much larger clone lies one nucleotide away. The sequenced material came from blood, either unsorted or a sorted T cell fraction (not recorded which). The chain uses TRBV4-1 and TRBJ1-1; the D gene is unclear. The clonotype comes from a male donor with ankylosing spondylitis. CDR3 loop: CASSQVADSYTEAFF. The sequenced DNA: TGCGCCAGCAGCCAAGTTGCAGATTCTTACACTGAAGCTTTCTTT.